A single sample gave rise to the 3 T cell receptor beta chains below, sequenced in a study of CD8 T cells in ankylosing spondylitis. MiXCR, run by TCRdb on the 5' RACE reads, gives a single entry per CDR3 protein. The data show over 100,000 distinct CDR3 sequences, over 6% seen once. Source material: blood, either unsorted or a sorted T cell fraction (not recorded which). The receptor set was obtained from a male donor with ankylosing spondylitis or in good health (not recorded which).

This clonotype was detected ten times or more. The J gene is TRBJ1-1, the V gene TRBV18; D uncertain. This CDR3 is 14 amino acids long. In germline, CDR1 is KGHSH, CDR2 LQKENI. V was shortened by 2 bases and J by 7 bases, with 14 bases between the two germline ends. This chain's CDR3 is CASSPSMSVFEAFF. The CDR3 DNA reads as TGTGCCAGCTCACCATCTATGTCAGTTTTTGAAGCTTTCTTT.

The genes are TRBV11-2 and TRBJ2-5; no clear D. Germline loops: CDR1 SGHAT, CDR2 FQNNGV. Between the trimmed V and J ends, which lost 3 bases and 2 bases, there was a span of 13 bases. CDR3 size: 15 residues. The CDR3 loop reads CASSFQGSIQETQYF. CDR3 DNA sequence: TGTGCCAGCAGCTTCCAAGGGTCTATACAAGAGACCCAGTACTTC.

This clonotype was seen ten or more times. The V gene is TRBV5-1, the J gene TRBJ2-1; 8 bases line up with TRBD2. The CDR3 loop spans 13 amino acids. Germline CDR1 and CDR2: SGHRS and YFSETQ. V was pared by 3 bases and J by 6 bases, with 2 bases of the junction left unmatched. The CDR3 region is CASSSGGFNEQFF. CDR3 nucleotide sequence: TGCGCCAGCAGCTCGGGGGGGTTCAATGAGCAGTTCTTC.